This TCR beta chain was documented in a study of early T cells in non-severe SARS-CoV-2 infection. The table lists this clonotype with a few counts. The germline gives CDR1 MNHEY, CDR2 SVGAGI. The CDR3 covers 13 residues. V lost 0 bases to trimming and J lost 1 base, with 4 bases between them. TCRdb analysed the 5' RACE reads with MiXCR anew, one entry per CDR3 protein. The sample includes approximately 58,000 distinct CDR3 sequences, 5.5% to 7.5% of them seen just once. J is TRBJ2-7 and V is TRBV6-5; unclear D gene. The source is an adult who was a healthcare worker with PCR-confirmed SARS-CoV-2 infection or an uninfected control (not recorded which). What was sequenced was whole blood. CDR3 in amino acids: CASSYSGSYEQYF. CDR3 DNA: TGTGCCAGCAGTTACTCGGGGTCCTACGAGCAGTACTTC.